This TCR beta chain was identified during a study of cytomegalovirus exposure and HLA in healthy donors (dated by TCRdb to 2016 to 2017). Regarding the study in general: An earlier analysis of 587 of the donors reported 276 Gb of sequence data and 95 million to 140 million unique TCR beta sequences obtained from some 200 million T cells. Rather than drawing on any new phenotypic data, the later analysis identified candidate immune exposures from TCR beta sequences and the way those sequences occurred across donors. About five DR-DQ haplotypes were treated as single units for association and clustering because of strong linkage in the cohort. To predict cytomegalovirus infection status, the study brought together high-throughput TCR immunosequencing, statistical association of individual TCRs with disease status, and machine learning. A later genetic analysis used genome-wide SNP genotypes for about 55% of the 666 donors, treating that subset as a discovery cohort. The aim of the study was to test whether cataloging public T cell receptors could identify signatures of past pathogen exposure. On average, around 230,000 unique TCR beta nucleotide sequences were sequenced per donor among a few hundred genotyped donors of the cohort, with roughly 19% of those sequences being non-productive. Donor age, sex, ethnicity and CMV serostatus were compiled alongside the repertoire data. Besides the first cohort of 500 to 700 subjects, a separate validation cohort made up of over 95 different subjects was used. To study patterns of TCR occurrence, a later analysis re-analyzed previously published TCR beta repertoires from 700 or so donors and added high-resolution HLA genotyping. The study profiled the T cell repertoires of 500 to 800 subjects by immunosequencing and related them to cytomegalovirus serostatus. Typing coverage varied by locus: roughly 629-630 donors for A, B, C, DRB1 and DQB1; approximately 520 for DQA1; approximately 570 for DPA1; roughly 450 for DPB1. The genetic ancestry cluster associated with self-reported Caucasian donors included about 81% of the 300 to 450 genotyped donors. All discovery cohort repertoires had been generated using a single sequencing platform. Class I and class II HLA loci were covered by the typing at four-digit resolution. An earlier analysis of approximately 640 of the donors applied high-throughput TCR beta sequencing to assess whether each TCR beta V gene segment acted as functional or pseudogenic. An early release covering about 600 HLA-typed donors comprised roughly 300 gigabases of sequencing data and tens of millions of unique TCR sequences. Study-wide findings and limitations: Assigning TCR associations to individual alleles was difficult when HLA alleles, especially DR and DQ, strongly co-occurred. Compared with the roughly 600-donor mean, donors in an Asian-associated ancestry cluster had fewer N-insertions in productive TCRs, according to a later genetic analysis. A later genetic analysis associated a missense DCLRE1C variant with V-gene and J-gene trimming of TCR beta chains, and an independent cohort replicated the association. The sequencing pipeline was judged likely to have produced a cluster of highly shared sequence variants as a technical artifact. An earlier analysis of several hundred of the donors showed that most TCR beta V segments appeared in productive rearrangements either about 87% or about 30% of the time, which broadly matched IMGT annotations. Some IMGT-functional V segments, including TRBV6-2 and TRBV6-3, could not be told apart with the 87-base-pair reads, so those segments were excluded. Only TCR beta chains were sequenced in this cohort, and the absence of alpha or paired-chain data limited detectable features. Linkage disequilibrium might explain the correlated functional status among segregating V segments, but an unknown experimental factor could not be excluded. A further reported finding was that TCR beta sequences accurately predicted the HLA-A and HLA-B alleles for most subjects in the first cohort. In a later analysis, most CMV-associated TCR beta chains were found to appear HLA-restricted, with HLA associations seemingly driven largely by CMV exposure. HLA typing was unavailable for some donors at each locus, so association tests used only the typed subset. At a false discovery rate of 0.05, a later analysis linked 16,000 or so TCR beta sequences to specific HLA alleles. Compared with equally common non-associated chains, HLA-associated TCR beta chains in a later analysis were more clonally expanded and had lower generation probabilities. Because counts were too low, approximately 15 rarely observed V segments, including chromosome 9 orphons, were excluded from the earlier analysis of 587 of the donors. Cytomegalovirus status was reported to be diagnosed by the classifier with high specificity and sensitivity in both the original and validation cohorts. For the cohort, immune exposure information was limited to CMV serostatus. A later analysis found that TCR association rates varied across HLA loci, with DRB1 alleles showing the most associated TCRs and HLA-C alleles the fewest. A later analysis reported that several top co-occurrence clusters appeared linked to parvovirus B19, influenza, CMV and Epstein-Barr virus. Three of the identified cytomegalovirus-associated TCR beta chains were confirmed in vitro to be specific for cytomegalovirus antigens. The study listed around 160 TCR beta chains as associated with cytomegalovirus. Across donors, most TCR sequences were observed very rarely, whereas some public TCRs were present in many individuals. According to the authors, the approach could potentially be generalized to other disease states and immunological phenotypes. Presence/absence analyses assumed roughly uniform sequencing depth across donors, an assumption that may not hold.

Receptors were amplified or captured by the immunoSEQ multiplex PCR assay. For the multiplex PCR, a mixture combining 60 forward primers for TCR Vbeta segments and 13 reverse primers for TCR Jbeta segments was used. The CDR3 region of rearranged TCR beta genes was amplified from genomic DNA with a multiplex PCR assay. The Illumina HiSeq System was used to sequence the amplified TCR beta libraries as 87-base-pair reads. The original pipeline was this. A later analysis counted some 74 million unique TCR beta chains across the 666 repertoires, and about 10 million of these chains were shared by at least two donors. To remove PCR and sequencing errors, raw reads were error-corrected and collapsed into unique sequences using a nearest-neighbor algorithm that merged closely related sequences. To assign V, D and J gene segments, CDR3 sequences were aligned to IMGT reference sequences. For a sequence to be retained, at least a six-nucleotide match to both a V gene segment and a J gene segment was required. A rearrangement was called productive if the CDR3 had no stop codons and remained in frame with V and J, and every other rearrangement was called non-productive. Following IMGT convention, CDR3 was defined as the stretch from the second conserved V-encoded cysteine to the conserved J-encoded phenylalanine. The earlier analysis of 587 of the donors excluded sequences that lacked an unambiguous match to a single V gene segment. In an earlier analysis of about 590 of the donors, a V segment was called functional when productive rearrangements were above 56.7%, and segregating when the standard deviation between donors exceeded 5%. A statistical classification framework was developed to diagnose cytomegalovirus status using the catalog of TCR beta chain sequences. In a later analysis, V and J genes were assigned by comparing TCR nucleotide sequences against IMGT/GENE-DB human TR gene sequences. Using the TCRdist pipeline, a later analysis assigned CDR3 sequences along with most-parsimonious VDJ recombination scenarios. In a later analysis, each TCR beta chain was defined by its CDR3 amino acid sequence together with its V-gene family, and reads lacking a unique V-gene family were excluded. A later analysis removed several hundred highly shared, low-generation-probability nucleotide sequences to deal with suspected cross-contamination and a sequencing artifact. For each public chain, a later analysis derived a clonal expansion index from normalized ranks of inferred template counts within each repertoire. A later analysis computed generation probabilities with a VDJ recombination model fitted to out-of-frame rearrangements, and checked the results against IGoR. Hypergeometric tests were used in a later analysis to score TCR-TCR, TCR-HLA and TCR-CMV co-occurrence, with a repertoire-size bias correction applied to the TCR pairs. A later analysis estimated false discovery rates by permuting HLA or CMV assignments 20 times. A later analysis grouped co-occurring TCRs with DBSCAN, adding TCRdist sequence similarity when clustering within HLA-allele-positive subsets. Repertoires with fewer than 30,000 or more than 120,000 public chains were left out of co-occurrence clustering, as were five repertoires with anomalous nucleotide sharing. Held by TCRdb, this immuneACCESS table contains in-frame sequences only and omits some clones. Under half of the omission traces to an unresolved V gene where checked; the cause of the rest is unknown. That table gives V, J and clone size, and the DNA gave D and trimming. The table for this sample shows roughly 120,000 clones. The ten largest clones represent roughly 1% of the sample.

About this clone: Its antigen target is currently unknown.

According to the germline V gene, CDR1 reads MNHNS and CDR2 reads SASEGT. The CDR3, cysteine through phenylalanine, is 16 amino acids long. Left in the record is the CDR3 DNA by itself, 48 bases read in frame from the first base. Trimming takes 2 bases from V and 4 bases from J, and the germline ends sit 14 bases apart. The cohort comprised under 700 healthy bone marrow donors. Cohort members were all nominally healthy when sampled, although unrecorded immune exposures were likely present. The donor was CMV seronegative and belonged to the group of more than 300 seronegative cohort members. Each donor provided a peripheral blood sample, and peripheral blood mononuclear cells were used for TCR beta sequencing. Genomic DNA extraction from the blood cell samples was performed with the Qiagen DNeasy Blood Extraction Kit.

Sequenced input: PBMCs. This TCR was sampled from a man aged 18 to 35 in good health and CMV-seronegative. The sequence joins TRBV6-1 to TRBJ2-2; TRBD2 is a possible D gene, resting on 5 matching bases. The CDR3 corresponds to CASSEQSHTSTGELFF. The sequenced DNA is TGTGCCAGCAGTGAACAATCTCATACTAGCACCGGGGAGCTGTTTTTT.